The present TCR beta chain was sequenced within a study of blood T cell repertoires in COVID-19. Study overall: Samples came from the United States, Italy and Spain, spanning acute and convalescent COVID-19. PBMCs, B-cell-depleted T cells, or T cells were the source of the cDNA or gDNA that made up the material.

TCRdb's table, derived via immunoSEQ multiplex PCR, lists solely in-frame clones and lacks some. This sample has 90,000 or so clones, with around nine tenths found just once. This clone was recorded a few times. During active infection, Seattle patients enrolled and were then monitored through disease. Germline V lookup: CDR1 KGHDR, CDR2 SFDVKD. The V end was cut by 5 bases, the J end by 3 bases, with 12 bases between. This CDR3 has 14 residues. Sequencing was done on a sample of peripheral blood. The V gene is TRBV24-1, the J gene TRBJ1-2; D unresolved. The receptor comes from a woman aged 60-70 years with COVID-19, enrolled during active disease. Written as DNA, the CDR3 is TGTGCCACCAGTGGAGGGCCTCGGGACTATGGCTACACCTTC. Its protein is CATSGGPRDYGYTF.